One and the same sample provided the 12 T cell receptor beta chains below, sequenced in a study of blood T cell repertoires in COVID-19. Profiling relied on immunoSEQ multiplex PCR, and the TCRdb table lists in-frame clones only, not all of them. The sample shows 250,000 to 350,000 clones, around 90% of them seen only once. Source material: PBMCs or T cells enriched from blood (not recorded which). Source of these receptors: a woman under 30 with acute COVID-19.

The chain uses TRBV18 and TRBJ2-2; possible D gene TRBD1, 6 bases. Germline-derived CDR1 and CDR2 are KGHSH and LQKENI. V was cut by 3 bases and J by 5 bases, with 10 bases left in between. The CDR3 runs to 14 residues. This chain's CDR3 is CASSPSQGTGELFF. Here the CDR3 DNA reads TGTGCCAGCTCACCTTCGCAGGGGACCGGGGAGCTGTTTTTT.

This chain uses TRBV7-6 with TRBJ2-1; tentative D call: TRBD2 (6 bases). Per the germline V gene, CDR1 is SGHVS and CDR2 is FNYEAQ. This CDR3 is 11 amino acids long. In nucleotides, the CDR3 is TGTGCGCTAGCGCCCTACAATGAGCAGTTCTTC. This encodes CALAPYNEQFF.

This sequence joins TRBV9 and TRBJ1-2; no reliable D call. The germline CDR1 and CDR2 sequences are SGDLS and YYNGEE. The CDR3 has 14 residues. V was trimmed by 0 bases and J by 5 bases, leaving 11 bases between them. The CDR3 DNA follows: TGTGCCAGCAGCGTAGGTGCCGGGGAGTATGGCTACACCTTC. Its translation is CASSVGAGEYGYTF.

The V and J genes are TRBV29-1 and TRBJ2-1; 8 bases agree with TRBD2. V was pared by 7 bases and J by 3 bases, with 11 bases of the junction left unmatched. The CDR3 loop spans 15 amino acids. The germline CDR1 and CDR2 sequences are SQVTM and ANQGSEA. As DNA, the CDR3 is TGCAGCGCCGAGTCGCCGGGACTAGGCTACAATGAGCAGTTCTTC. Its translation is CSAESPGLGYNEQFF.

This clone was detected only once. This chain joins TRBV14 and TRBJ2-1; 8 bases agree with TRBD1. The CDR3 contains 16 residues. V trimming: 4 bases; J trimming: 3 bases; junction bases outside the gene matches: 8. Germline V CDR1 and CDR2: SGHDN, FVKESK. The CDR3 DNA sequence: TGTGCCAGCAGCCGACACAGGGGGAAAGGCTACAATGAGCAGTTCTTC. Amino acids: CASSRHRGKGYNEQFF. The full variable domain, with the rest looked up from reference TRBV14 and TRBJ2-1, is EAGVTQFPSHSVIEKGQTVTLRCDPISGHDNLYWYRRVMGKEIKFLLHFVKESKQDESGMPNNRFLAERTGGTYSTLKVQPAELEDSGVYFCASSRHRGKGYNEQFFGPGTRLTVL.

The chain links TRBV11-2 to TRBJ2-7; TRBD1 is a possible D gene (6 bases). The CDR3 contains 14 residues. V was cut by 5 bases and J by 0 bases, with 11 bases left in between. Germline V CDR1 and CDR2: SGHAT, FQNNGV. CDR3 in DNA: TGTGCCAGCAGCCCACAGGGACGCTCCTACGAGCAGTACTTC. It codes for CASSPQGRSYEQYF.

This clone was observed a handful of times. The CDR3 reads CASSPGQGAYGYTF. The CDR3 DNA sequence: TGCGCCAGCAGCCCGGGACAGGGAGCGTATGGCTACACCTTC. This sequence joins TRBV10-2 and TRBJ1-2; 9 nucleotides align to TRBD1. The junction had 7 bases not matched to a gene; V was cut back by 6 bases and J by 5 bases. The CDR3 is 14 amino acids. Per the germline V gene, CDR1 is WSHSY and CDR2 is SAAADI.

The rearrangement links TRBV10-1 to TRBJ2-3; D uncertain. CDR1 is WNHNN, CDR2 SYGVQD, per germline (reference sequence). The CDR3 sequence is 12 residues long. Trimming stripped 5 bases from V and 1 base from J, with 4 bases between. CDR3 coding DNA: TGCGCCAGCAGTCCGGGCACAGATACGCAGTATTTT. Translation gives CASSPGTDTQYF.

This clone came up once. The rearrangement links TRBV27 to TRBJ1-2, with 9 bases lining up with TRBD1. This CDR3 has 15 residues. The ends lost 7 bases at V and 2 bases at J; junction bases unmatched: 8. The germline gives CDR1 MNHEY, CDR2 SMNVEV (reference sequence). CDR3 DNA: TGTGCCAGCATCCCAACAGGGGGCGCGAACTATGGCTACACCTTC. The encoded protein is CASIPTGGANYGYTF.

The chain joins TRBV28 to TRBJ1-5, with 9 bases matching TRBD1. V gave up 5 bases and J gave up 6 bases; unmatched junction bases: 17. Germline V gene data show CDR1 as MDHEN and CDR2 as SYDVKM. CDR3 size: 18 residues. The CDR3 coding sequence is TGTGCCAGCAGTGGATTATGGTTGACAGGGGGAGAAAGTCAGCCCCAGCATTTT. It codes for CASSGLWLTGGESQPQHF.

The chain uses TRBV28 and TRBJ2-4, with D possibly being TRBD2 (6 bases). This CDR3 comprises 15 residues. CDR1 MDHEN and CDR2 SYDVKM come from the germline V gene. V lost 3 bases to trimming and J lost 9 bases, with 18 bases between them. This chain's CDR3 is CASSLTRWAQSIQYF. The CDR3 coding sequence is TGTGCCAGCAGTTTGACTAGGTGGGCCCAAAGCATTCAGTACTTC.

This clone showed up just a few times. The V gene is TRBV7-8, the J gene TRBJ1-5; D is perhaps TRBD1 (5 bases). The CDR3 is 15 amino acids. The germline V gene encodes CDR1 SGHVS and CDR2 FQNEAQ. V shed 5 bases and J shed 3 bases, with 14 bases lying between them. The CDR3 protein is CASSPDRTSNQPQHF. Here the CDR3 DNA reads TGTGCCAGCAGCCCCGACAGAACCTCCAATCAGCCCCAGCATTTT.